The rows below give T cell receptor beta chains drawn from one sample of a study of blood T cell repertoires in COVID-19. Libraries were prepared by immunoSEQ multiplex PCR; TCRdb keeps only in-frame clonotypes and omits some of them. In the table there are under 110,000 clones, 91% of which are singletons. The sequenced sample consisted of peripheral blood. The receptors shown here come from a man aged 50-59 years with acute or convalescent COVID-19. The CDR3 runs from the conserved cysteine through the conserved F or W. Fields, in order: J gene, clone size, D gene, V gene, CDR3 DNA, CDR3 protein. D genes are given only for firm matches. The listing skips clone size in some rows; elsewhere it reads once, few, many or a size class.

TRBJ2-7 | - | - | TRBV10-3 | TGTGCCATCAGAACCGGGACTCCCTACGAGCAGTACTTC | CAIRTGTPYEQYF
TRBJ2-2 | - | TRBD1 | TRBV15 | TGTGCCACCAGCGGAACAGGGGGAGTCACCGGGGAGCTGTTTTTT | CATSGTGGVTGELFF
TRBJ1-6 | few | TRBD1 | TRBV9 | TGTGCCAGCAGCCCTAGGGGGCGCCAGGATTCACCCCTCCACTTT | CASSPRGRQDSPLHF
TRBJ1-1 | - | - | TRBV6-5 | TGTGCCAGCAGTTACCGGGGATTGGGTAACTCTGAAGCTTTCTTT | CASSYRGLGNSEAFF
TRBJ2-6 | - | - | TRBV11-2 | TGTGCCAGCAGCCCAGGCTCGTGGCAACCCAGTGGGGCCAACGTCCTGACTTTC | CASSPGSWQPSGANVLTF
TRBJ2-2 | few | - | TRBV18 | TGTGCCAGCTCTGCGGACAGCCTTCGTGGCGGGGAGCTGTTTTTT | CASSADSLRGGELFF
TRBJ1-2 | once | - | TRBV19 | TGTGCCAGTAGCCTTCCGGGTGGAGGCCGTGGCTACACCTTC | CASSLPGGGRGYTF
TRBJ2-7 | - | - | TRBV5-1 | TGCGCCAGCAGCTTAGGGGACACCGACCTCCACGAGCAGTACTTC | CASSLGDTDLHEQYF
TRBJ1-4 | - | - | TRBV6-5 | TGTGCCAGCAGCCCGAGGGGGGGTGAAAAACTGTTTTTT | CASSPRGGEKLFF
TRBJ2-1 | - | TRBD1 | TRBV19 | TGTGCCAGTGGGATTCGAGCCGGGACAGGGGTGAATGAGCAGTTCTTC | CASGIRAGTGVNEQFF